The clone carrying this T cell receptor beta chain is deemed medium-sized (0.01 to 0.1%). Its antigen is not identified. The sample originates from a study of prognosis after radiotherapy for stage I lung cancer. Across the study: Tumors proved to be squamous cell carcinoma in 6 to 8 patients and represented adenocarcinoma in about a dozen.

Template was genomic DNA; TCR beta CDR3 amplified in two multiplex PCR rounds. Primers were specific to each TRBV and TRBJ gene in first-round PCR. TCRdb itself ran the multiplex PCR reads through MiXCR, one entry per CDR3 protein. This table has about 12,000 distinct CDR3 sequences, nearly 55% appearing once. General study findings and limits: When patients developed distant metastases, their Shannon entropy after stereotactic body radiation therapy was lower. Gene usage, both TRBV and TRBJ, reportedly differed between patients with metastases and patients without them.

Germline lookup yields CDR1 KGHDR and CDR2 SFDVKD. CDR3 length: 11 amino acids. The V gene lost 4 bases and the J gene lost 4 bases, with 4 bases spanning the gap. The chain couples TRBV24-1 to TRBJ2-7, with unresolved D. The sequences come from PBMCs, collected before or after stereotactic body radiation therapy (not recorded which). This receptor was identified in a donor over 45 with non-small cell lung cancer. CDR3 in DNA: TGTGCCACCAGTGACGGATACGAGCAGTACTTC. This translates into CATSDGYEQYF.